What follows is one T cell receptor (beta chain) and its context. This sample was taken from a study of control samples from healthy donors and cancer patients. V lost 1 base and J lost 7, with 8 bases in between. CDR1 and CDR2 (germline): LGHDT, YNNKEL (reference sequence). CDR3 length equals 12 residues. Clones were sequenced by immunoSEQ multiplex PCR, and TCRdb holds only the in-frame ones, with some missing. In the table there are about 140,000 clones, around nine tenths of which are singletons. This receptor was taken from a woman in her 30s in good health. The sequenced sample was blood. V and J are TRBV3-1 (or the pseudogene TRBV3-2) and TRBJ2-7; D not resolved. For the CDR3, the DNA is TGTGCCAGCAGCCAAGGACGTAGGGAGCAGTACTTC. Encoded protein: CASSQGRREQYF.